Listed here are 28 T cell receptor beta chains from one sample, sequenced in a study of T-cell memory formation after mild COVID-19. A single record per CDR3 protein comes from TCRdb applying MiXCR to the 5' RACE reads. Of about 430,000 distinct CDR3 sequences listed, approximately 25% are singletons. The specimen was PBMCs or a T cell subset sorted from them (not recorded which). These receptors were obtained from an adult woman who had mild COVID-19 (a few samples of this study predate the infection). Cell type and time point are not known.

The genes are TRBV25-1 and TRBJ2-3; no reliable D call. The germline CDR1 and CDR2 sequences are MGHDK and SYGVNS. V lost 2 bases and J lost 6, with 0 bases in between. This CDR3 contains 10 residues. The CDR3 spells CASSEDTQYF. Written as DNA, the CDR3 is TGTGCCAGCAGTGAAGATACGCAGTATTTT. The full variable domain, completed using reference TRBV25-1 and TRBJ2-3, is EADIYQTPRYLVIGTGKKITLECSQTMGHDKMYWYQQDPGMELHLIHYSYGVNSTEKGDLSSESTVSRIRTEHFPLTLESARPSHTSQYLCASSEDTQYFGPGTRLTVL.

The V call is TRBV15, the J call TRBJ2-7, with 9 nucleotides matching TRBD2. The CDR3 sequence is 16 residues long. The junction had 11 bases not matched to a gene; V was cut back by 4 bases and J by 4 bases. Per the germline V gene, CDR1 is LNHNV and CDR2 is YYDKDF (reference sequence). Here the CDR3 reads CATSIEGLAGKYEQYF. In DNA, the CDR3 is TGTGCCACCAGCATCGAGGGACTAGCCGGGAAGTACGAGCAGTACTTC.

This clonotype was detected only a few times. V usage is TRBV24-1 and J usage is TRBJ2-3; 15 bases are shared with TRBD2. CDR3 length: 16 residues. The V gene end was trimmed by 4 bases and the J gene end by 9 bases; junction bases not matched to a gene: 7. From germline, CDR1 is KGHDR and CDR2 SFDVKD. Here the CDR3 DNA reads TGTGCCACCAGTGACTGGACTAGCGGGAGGGCCAACACGCAGTATTTT. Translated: CATSDWTSGRANTQYF.

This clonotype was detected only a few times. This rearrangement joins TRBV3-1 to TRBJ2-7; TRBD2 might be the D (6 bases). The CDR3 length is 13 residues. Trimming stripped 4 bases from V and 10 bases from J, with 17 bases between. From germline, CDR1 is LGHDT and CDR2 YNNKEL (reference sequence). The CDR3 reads CASSLRSAGIQYF. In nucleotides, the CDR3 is TGTGCCAGCAGCCTTCGGTCGGCGGGGATTCAGTACTTC.

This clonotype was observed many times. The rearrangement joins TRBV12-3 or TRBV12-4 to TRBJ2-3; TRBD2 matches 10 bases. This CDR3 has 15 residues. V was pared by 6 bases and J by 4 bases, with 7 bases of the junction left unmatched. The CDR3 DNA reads TGTGCCAGCAGGATCTCTAGCGGGAGTCCAGATACGCAGTATTTT. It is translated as CASRISSGSPDTQYF.

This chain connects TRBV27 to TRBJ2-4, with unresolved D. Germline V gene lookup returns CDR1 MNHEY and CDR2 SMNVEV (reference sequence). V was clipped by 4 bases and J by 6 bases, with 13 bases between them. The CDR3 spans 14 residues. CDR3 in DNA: TGTGCCAGCAGTTCCCTCGCGGCCCCAAACATTCAGTACTTC. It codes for CASSSLAAPNIQYF.

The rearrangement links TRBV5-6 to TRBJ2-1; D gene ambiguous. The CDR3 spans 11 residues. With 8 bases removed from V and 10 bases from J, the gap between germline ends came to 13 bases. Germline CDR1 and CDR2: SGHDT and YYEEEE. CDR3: CARTYRGEQFF. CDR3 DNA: TGTGCCAGAACCTACCGAGGAGAGCAGTTCTTC.

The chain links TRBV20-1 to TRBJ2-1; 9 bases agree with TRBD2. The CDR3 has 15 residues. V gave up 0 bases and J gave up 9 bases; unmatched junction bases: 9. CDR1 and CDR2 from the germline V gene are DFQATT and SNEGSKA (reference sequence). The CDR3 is CSARDAVAGAPEQFF. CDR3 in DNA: TGCAGTGCTAGAGATGCGGTAGCGGGAGCCCCTGAGCAGTTCTTC.

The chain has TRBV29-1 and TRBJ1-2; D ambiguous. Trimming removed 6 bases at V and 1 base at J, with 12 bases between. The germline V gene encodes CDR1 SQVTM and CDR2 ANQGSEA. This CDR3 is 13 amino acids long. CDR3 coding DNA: TGCAGCGTGGGGAAGGATGGTAACTATGGCTACACCTTC. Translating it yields CSVGKDGNYGYTF.

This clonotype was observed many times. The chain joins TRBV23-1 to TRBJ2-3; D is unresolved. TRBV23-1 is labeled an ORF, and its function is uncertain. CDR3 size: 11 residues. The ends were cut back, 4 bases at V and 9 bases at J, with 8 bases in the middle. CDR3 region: CASSLPATQYF. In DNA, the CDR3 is TGCGCCAGCAGTCTACCGGCAACGCAGTATTTT.

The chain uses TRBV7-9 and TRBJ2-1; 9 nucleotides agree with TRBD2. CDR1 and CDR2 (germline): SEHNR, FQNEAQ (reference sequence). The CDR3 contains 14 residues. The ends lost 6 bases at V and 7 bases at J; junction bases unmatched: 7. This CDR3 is CASSMGLALNEQFF. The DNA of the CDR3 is TGTGCCAGCAGTATGGGACTAGCTCTAAATGAGCAGTTCTTC.

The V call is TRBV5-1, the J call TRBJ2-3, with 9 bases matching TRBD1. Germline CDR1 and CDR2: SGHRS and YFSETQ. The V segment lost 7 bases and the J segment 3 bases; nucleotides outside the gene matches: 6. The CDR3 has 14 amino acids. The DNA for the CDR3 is TGCGCCAGCTCGAACAGGGGGCCGACAGATACGCAGTATTTT. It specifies CASSNRGPTDTQYF.

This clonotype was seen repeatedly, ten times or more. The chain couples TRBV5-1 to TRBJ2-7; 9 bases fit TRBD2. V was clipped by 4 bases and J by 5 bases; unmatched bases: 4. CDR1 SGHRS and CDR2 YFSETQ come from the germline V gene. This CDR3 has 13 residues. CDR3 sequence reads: CASSTGTSHEQYF. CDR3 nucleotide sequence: TGCGCCAGCAGCACCGGGACTAGCCACGAGCAGTACTTC.

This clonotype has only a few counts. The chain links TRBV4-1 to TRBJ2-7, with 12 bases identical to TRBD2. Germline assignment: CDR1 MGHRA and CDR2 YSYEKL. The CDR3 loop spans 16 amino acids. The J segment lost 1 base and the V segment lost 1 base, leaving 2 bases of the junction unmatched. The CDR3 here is CASSQVGLAGSYEQYF. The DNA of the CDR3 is TGCGCCAGCAGCCAAGTAGGACTAGCGGGATCCTACGAGCAGTACTTC.

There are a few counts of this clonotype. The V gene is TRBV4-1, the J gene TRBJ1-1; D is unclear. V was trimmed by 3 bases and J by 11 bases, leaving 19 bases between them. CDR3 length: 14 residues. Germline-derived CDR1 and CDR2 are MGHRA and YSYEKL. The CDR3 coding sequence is TGCGCCAGCAGCCAGTCCCTCGTGGAGACTTTGGCTTTCTTT. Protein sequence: CASSQSLVETLAFF.

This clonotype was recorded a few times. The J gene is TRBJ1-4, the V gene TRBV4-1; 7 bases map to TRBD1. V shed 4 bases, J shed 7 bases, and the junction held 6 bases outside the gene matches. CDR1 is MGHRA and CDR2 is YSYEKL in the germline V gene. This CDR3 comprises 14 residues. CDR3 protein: CASSRQGHGEKLFF. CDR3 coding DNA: TGCGCCAGCAGCCGACAGGGTCATGGTGAAAAACTGTTTTTT.

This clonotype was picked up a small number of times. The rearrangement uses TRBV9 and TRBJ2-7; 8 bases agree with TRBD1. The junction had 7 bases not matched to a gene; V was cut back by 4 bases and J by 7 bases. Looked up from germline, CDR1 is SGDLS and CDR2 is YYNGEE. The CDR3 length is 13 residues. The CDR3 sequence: CASSPMTGDEQYF. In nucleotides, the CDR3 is TGTGCCAGCAGCCCTATGACAGGGGATGAGCAGTACTTC.

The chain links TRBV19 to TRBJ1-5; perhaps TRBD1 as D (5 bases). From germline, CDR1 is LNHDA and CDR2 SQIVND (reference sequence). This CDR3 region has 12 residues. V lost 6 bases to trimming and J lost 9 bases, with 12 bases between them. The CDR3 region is CASRQALGPQHF. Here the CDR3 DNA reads TGTGCCAGTAGACAGGCCCTAGGGCCCCAGCATTTT.

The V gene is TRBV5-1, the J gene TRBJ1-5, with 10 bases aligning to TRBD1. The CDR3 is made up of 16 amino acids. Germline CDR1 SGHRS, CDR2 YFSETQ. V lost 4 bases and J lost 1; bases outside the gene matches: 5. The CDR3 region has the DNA TGCGCCAGCAGCCCGGGACAGGGGAGAAGCAATCAGCCCCAGCATTTT. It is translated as CASSPGQGRSNQPQHF. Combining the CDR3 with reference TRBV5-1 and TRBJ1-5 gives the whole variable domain KAGVTQTPRYLIKTRGQQVTLSCSPISGHRSVSWYQQTPGQGLQFLFEYFSETQRNKGNFPGRFSGRQFSNSRSEMNVSTLELGDSALYLCASSPGQGRSNQPQHFGDGTRLSIL.

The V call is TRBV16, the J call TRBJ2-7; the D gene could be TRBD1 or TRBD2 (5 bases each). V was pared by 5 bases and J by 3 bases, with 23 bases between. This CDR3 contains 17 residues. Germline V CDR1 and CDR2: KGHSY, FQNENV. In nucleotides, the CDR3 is TGTGCCAGCAGCTCCCCACCGGGGCCGAGTGACTACTACGAGCAGTACTTC. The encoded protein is CASSSPPGPSDYYEQYF.

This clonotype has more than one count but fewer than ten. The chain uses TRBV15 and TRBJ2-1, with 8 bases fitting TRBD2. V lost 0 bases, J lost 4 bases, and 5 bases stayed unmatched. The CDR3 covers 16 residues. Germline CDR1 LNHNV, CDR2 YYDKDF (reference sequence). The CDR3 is CATSREAGVAYNEQFF. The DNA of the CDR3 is TGTGCCACCAGCAGAGAAGCGGGAGTGGCTTACAATGAGCAGTTCTTC.

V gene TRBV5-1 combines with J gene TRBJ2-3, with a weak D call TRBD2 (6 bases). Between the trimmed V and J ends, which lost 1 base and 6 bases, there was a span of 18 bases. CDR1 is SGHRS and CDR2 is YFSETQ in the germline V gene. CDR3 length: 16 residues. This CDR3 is CASSLTLSGSADTQYF. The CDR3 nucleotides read TGCGCCAGCAGCTTGACCCTCTCCGGGAGTGCCGATACGCAGTATTTT.

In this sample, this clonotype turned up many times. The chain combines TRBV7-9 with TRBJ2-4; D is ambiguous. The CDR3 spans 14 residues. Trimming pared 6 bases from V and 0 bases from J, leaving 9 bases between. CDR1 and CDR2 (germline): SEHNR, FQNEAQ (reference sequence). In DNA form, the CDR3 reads TGTGCCAGCAGTGACGAGCTAGCCAAAAACATTCAGTACTTC. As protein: CASSDELAKNIQYF.

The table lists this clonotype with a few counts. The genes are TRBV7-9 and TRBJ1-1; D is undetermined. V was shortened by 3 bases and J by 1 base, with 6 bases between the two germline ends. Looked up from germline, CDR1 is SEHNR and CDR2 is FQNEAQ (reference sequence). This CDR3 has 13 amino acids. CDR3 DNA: TGTGCCAGCAGCTTGCAGCCGAACACTGAAGCTTTCTTT. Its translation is CASSLQPNTEAFF.

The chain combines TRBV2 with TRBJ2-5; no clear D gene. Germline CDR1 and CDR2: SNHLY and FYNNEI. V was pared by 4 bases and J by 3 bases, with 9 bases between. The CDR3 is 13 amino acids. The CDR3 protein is CASSVFGKETQYF. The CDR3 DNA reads TGTGCCAGCAGTGTATTTGGAAAAGAGACCCAGTACTTC.

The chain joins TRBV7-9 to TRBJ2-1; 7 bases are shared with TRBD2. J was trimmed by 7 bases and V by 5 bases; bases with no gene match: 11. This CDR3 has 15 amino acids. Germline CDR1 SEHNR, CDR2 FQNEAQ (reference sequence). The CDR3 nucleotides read TGTGCCAGCAGCCGGGACTACCTCCGGCGAAATGAGCAGTTCTTC. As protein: CASSRDYLRRNEQFF.

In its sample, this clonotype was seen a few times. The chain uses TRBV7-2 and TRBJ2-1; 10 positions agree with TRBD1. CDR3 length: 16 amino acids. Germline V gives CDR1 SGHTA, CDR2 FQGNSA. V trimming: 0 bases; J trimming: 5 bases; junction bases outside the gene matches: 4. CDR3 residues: CASSLAWTGGNNEQFF. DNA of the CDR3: TGTGCCAGCAGCTTAGCTTGGACAGGGGGTAACAATGAGCAGTTCTTC.

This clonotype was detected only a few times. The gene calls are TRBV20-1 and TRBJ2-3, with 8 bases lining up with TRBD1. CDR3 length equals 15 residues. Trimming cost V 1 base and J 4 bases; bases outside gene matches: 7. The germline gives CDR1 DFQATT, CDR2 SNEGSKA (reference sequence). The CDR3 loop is CSARATGGMSDTQYF. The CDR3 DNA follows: TGCAGTGCTAGAGCAACAGGGGGGATGTCAGATACGCAGTATTTT.